These 5 T cell receptor beta chains were all obtained from the same sample, sequenced in a study of T cell responses to AZD1222 COVID-19 vaccine. Clones were sequenced by immunoSEQ multiplex PCR, and TCRdb holds only the in-frame ones, with some missing. The sample yields about 70,000 clones, 90% seen once. The source was peripheral blood, collected 28 days after the second AZD1222 dose. The source is an adult who received the AZD1222 COVID-19 vaccine.

The V gene is TRBV20-1, the J gene TRBJ1-2; D not resolved. Germline V lookup: CDR1 DFQATT, CDR2 SNEGSKA (reference sequence). This CDR3 is 11 amino acids long. Trimming cost V 6 bases and J 5 bases, with 10 bases left between them. The CDR3 nucleotides read TGCAGTGCAGGGCGATCTTATGGCTACACCTTC. Translation: CSAGRSYGYTF.

The J gene is TRBJ1-5, the V gene TRBV19; possibly TRBD1 for D (5 bases). Per the germline V gene, CDR1 is LNHDA and CDR2 is SQIVND (reference sequence). The CDR3 covers 15 residues. Trimming took off 6 bases at V and 7 bases at J, with 19 bases between the two ends. CDR3: CASRLGAGLWQPQHF. The CDR3 DNA sequence: TGTGCCAGTAGGCTAGGGGCAGGGTTATGGCAGCCCCAGCATTTT.

This sequence joins TRBV5-4 and TRBJ1-2; TRBD1 might be the D (5 bases). Looked up from germline, CDR1 is SGHNT and CDR2 is YYREEE (reference sequence). This CDR3 region has 14 residues. Trimming removed 6 bases at V and 4 bases at J, with 16 bases between. The CDR3 region is CASMMGGSVYGYTF. CDR3 nucleotides: TGTGCCAGCATGATGGGGGGAAGTGTCTATGGCTACACCTTC.

The rearrangement uses TRBV5-6 and TRBJ2-3; D unresolved. V lost 0 bases and J 3 bases, leaving 5 bases between the germline ends. Germline CDR1 SGHDT, CDR2 YYEEEE. This CDR3 has 13 amino acids. The CDR3 bases are TGTGCCAGCAGCTTGGGTGGTACAGATACGCAGTATTTT. The encoded protein is CASSLGGTDTQYF.

The rearrangement links TRBV7-3 to TRBJ1-2; 8 bases map to TRBD1. This CDR3 has 16 residues. The ends lost 2 bases at V and 5 bases at J; junction bases unmatched: 10. Germline V gives CDR1 SGHTA, CDR2 FQGTGA. The DNA of the CDR3 is TGTGCCAGCAGCTTATCATCCGGGACAGGCTCTTATGGCTACACCTTC. This sequence encodes CASSLSSGTGSYGYTF.